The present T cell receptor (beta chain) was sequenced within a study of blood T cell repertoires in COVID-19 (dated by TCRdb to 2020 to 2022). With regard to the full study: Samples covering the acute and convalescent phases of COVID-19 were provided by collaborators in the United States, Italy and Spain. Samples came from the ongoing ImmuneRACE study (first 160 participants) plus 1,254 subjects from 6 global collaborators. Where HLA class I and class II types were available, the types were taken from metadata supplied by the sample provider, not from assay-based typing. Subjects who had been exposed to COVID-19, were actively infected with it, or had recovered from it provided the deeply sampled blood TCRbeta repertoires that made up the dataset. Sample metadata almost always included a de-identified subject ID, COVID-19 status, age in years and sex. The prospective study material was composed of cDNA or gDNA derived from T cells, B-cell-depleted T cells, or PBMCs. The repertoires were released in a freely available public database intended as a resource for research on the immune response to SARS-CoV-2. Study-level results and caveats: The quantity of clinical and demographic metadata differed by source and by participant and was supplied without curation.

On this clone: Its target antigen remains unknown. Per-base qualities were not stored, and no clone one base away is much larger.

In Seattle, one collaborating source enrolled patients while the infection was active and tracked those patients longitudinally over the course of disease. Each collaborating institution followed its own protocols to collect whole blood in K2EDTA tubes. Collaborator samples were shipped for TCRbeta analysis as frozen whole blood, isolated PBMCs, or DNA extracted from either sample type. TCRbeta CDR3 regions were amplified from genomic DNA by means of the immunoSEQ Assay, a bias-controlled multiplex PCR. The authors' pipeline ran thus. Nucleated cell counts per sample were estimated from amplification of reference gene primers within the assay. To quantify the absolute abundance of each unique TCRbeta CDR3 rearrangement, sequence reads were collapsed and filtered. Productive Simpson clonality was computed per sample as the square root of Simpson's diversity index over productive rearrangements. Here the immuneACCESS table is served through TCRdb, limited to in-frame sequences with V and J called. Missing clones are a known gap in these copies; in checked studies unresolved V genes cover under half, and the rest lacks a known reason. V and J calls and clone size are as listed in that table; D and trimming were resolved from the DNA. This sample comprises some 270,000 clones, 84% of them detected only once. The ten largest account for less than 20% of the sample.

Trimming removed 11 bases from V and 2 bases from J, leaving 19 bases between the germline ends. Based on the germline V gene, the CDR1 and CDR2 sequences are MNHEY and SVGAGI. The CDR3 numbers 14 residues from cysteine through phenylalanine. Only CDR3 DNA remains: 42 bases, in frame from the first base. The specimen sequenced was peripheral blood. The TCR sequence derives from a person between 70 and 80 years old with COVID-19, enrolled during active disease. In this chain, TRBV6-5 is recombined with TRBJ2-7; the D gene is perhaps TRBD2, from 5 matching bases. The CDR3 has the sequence CACGPGSAAYEQYF. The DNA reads TGTGCCTGTGGACCGGGGAGTGCTGCCTACGAGCAGTACTTC.